This T cell receptor beta chain was sequenced in a study of beta chain features in type 1 diabetes. Per donor, one heparinised blood draw averaged approximately 110 mL. The investigators reverse transcribed all of the isolated RNA, so they sequenced expressed TCRB transcripts. This table comes from immunoSEQ multiplex PCR, and its TCRdb copy is limited to in-frame clones, with some not included. Of 810,000 or so clones in the sample, under 20% are singletons; the top ten hold around 0.02%. The V end lost 3 bases, the J end lost 6 bases, and 18 bases lay between the germline ends. CDR1 and CDR2 from the germline V gene are LGHNA and YNFKEQ. The CDR3 sequence is 16 residues long.

Sequencing used naive CD4+ T cells from blood. V gene TRBV4-2 combines with J gene TRBJ2-1; D remains ambiguous. This sequence originates from a woman aged 18-35 years in good health. The CDR3 loop is CASSHDFSVFSNEQFF. CDR3 bases: TGTGCCAGCAGCCATGACTTTTCCGTGTTTAGCAATGAGCAGTTCTTC.